The sequence of this T cell receptor (beta chain) was determined in a study of immune characterization of retroperitoneal liposarcoma. Germline CDR1 reads MNHNS; CDR2 reads SASEGT. The CDR3 length is 14 residues. This clonotype was observed a few times. TCRdb analysed the PCR reads with MiXCR anew, one entry per CDR3 protein. Among approximately 11,000 distinct CDR3 sequences, 22% were seen once, and the ten largest hold approximately 9%. J is TRBJ2-5 and V is TRBV6-1; D may correspond to TRBD1 or TRBD2 (5 bases each). Gene TRBJ2-7 matches the end of the DNA better, so the J call may be wrong. Sequencing was performed on blood. This receptor was identified in a female donor with retroperitoneal liposarcoma. The CDR3 sequence: CATAWGRSPYEQYF. For the CDR3, the DNA is TGTGCCACAGCCTGGGGGAGAAGCCCCTACGAGCAGTACTTC.